The 15 T cell receptor beta chains below were found in one sample sequenced in a study of blood T cells in healthy people across ages. A J-beta primer mix and a sample-barcoded 5' primer were used in a second PCR of roughly 7 to 12 cycles. One entry per CDR3 protein, called by TCRdb with MiXCR from the 5' RACE reads. The table lists more than 900,000 distinct CDR3 sequences, about 23% of them singletons, with about 0.69% in the top ten. These sequences were also reported in another study, on T cells of mothers and their children.

Sequenced input: blood. Receptor source: a girl aged 2-10 years in good health.

This sequence joins TRBV4-1 and TRBJ2-7; the D gene is possibly TRBD2 (5 bases). Germline CDR1 and CDR2: MGHRA and YSYEKL. The CDR3 consists of 13 residues. The V and J ends lost 1 base and 7 bases respectively, with 11 bases between them. The DNA of the CDR3 is TGCGCCAGCAGCCAAGCGGCCGGGATGGAGCAGTACTTC. Amino acid sequence: CASSQAAGMEQYF.

This clonotype was found a few times. The chain joins TRBV10-3 to TRBJ2-7; 11 bases are shared with TRBD2. Germline V lookup: CDR1 ENHRY, CDR2 SYGVKD. Losses at the gene ends were 3 bases for V and 2 bases for J; bases not matched to a gene: 9. The CDR3 covers 17 residues. DNA of the CDR3: TGTGCCATCAGTGAATCTCCCATTAGCGGGGGGGCCTACGAGCAGTACTTC. Protein product: CAISESPISGGAYEQYF.

This rearrangement joins TRBV5-1 to TRBJ2-7; 12 bases are a match to TRBD1. CDR1 is SGHRS and CDR2 is YFSETQ in the germline V gene. This CDR3 is 18 amino acids long. With V trimmed by 4 bases and J by 0 bases, 11 bases remained unmatched. This CDR3 is CASSLNAGQGALSYEQYF. CDR3 bases: TGCGCCAGCAGCCTGAATGCGGGACAGGGGGCACTCTCCTACGAGCAGTACTTC.

This clonotype was detected a few times. CDR3 residues: CASSQDRDKGQPQHF. CDR3 coding DNA: TGCGCCAGCAGCCAAGATCGTGATAAGGGTCAGCCCCAGCATTTT. The chain links TRBV4-3 to TRBJ1-5; D not certain. The CDR3 spans 15 residues. From germline, CDR1 is LGHNA and CDR2 YSLEER. The V and J ends lost 0 bases and 6 bases respectively, with 12 bases between them.

This clonotype was observed a few times. As DNA, the CDR3 is TGTGCCAGCAGCCGAGTCGGGGGTGACGAGCAGTACTTC. It specifies CASSRVGGDEQYF. J is TRBJ2-1 and V is TRBV7-2, with a possible D match to TRBD2 (6 bases). The J call may be in error: the DNA end matches TRBJ2-7 better. CDR3 length: 13 residues. Germline CDR1 reads SGHTA; CDR2 reads FQGNSA.

This clonotype showed up just a few times. The chain is built from TRBV20-1 and TRBJ1-5; 7 nucleotides align to TRBD1. The CDR3 sequence is 13 residues long. The junction had 3 bases not matched to a gene; V was cut back by 3 bases and J by 4 bases. Germline V gene data show CDR1 as DFQATT and CDR2 as SNEGSKA (reference sequence). DNA of the CDR3: TGCAGTGCTAGGGAGGACAGGAATCAGCCCCAGCATTTT. Its protein product is CSAREDRNQPQHF.

There are a few counts of this clonotype. The V gene is TRBV28, the J gene TRBJ2-4; D not certain. Per germline, CDR1 MDHEN and CDR2 SYDVKM. The CDR3 runs 15 residues. Trimming pared 3 bases from V and 0 bases from J, leaving 9 bases between. The CDR3 loop is CASSFLGLAKNIQYF. Here the CDR3 DNA reads TGTGCCAGCAGTTTCCTTGGCTTAGCCAAAAACATTCAGTACTTC.

This clonotype has just a few counts. This rearrangement joins TRBV19 to TRBJ1-2; possibly TRBD1 for D (5 bases). V was pared by 3 bases and J by 0 bases, with 11 bases between. Germline V CDR1 and CDR2: LNHDA, SQIVND (reference sequence). The length of the CDR3 is 15 residues. CDR3: CASSIAGSPNYGYTF. DNA for the CDR3: TGTGCCAGTAGTATTGCAGGGAGCCCTAACTATGGCTACACCTTC. The variable domain in full, with the rest retrieved from reference TRBV19 and TRBJ1-2, is DGGITQSPKYLFRKEGQNVTLSCEQNLNHDAMYWYRQDPGQGLRLIYYSQIVNDFQKGDIAEGYSVSREKKESFPLTVTSAQKNPTAFYLCASSIAGSPNYGYTFGSGTRLTVV.

In this sample, this clonotype turned up a few times. CDR3 nucleotide sequence: TGCAGTGCGGGGGTCTACGGCCCCTCGGCCAAAAACATTCAGTACTTC. It translates to CSAGVYGPSAKNIQYF. The V call is TRBV20-1, the J call TRBJ2-4; D possibly uses TRBD1 or TRBD2 (5 bases each). V was trimmed by 6 bases and J by 1 base, leaving 19 bases between them. The CDR3 has 16 amino acids. The V gene's germline CDR1 is DFQATT and CDR2 SNEGSKA (reference sequence).

This clonotype was seen a handful of times. The genes are TRBV28 and TRBJ1-2; a possible D gene is TRBD1 (6 bases). CDR3 length equals 16 residues. Trimming stripped 5 bases from V and 5 bases from J, with 21 bases between. CDR1 is MDHEN, CDR2 SYDVKM, per germline. The CDR3 loop reads CASSPVGSGGTYGYTF. In DNA, the CDR3 is TGTGCCAGCAGTCCCGTGGGTTCCGGGGGGACATATGGCTACACCTTC.

This chain uses TRBV5-5 with TRBJ2-1; 7 bases align to TRBD1. The CDR3 spans 17 residues. With 4 bases clipped from V and 0 bases from J, the junction kept 10 bases outside the gene matches. Germline CDR1 and CDR2: SGHKS and YYEKEE (reference sequence). CDR3 in amino acids: CASSRGGQAFSYNEQFF. In nucleotides, the CDR3 is TGTGCCAGCAGCAGGGGCGGACAGGCCTTCTCCTACAATGAGCAGTTCTTC.

This clonotype was detected only a few times. This chain connects TRBV29-1 to TRBJ2-1, with 9 positions matching TRBD2. The trim removed 7 bases at V and 6 bases at J, leaving 7 bases unmatched. The CDR3 has 13 amino acids. Germline V CDR1 and CDR2: SQVTM, ANQGSEA. CDR3 coding DNA: TGCAGCGCTCCGGGACTAGCTTCCAATGAGCAGTTCTTC. Its translation: CSAPGLASNEQFF.

The chain employs TRBV4-1 and TRBJ2-1; D gene unclear. V was pared by 0 bases and J by 3 bases, with 6 bases between. Looked up from germline, CDR1 is MGHRA and CDR2 is YSYEKL. The CDR3 runs 14 residues. The CDR3: CASSQDNSYNEQFF. The DNA of the CDR3 is TGCGCCAGCAGCCAAGATAACAGCTACAATGAGCAGTTCTTC.

The V gene is TRBV4-2, the J gene TRBJ1-2; D not resolved. The CDR3 is 13 amino acids. V was shortened by 0 bases and J by 8 bases, with 10 bases between the two germline ends. The germline V gene has CDR1 LGHNA and CDR2 YNFKEQ. The CDR3 sequence: CASSQERTRGYTF. DNA of the CDR3: TGTGCCAGCAGCCAAGAACGTACGAGGGGCTACACCTTC.

The chain recombines TRBV12-3 or TRBV12-4 with TRBJ2-3; tentative D call: TRBD2 (6 bases). This CDR3 region has 15 residues. V lost 5 bases, J lost 2 bases, and 14 bases lay in between. CDR3 residues: CASSGGDLFTDTQYF. The CDR3 DNA reads TGTGCCAGCAGTGGAGGGGACCTCTTCACAGATACGCAGTATTTT.